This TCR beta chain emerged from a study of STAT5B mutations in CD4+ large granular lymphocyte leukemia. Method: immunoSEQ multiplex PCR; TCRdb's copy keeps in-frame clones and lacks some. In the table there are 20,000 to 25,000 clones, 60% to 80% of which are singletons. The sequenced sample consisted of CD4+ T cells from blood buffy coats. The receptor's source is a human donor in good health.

The CDR3 region has the DNA TGTGCCAGCAGCTTAACCCCCCCGCAGGGATTAGGTCAGCCCCAGCATTTT. This sequence encodes CASSLTPPQGLGQPQHF. The J gene is TRBJ1-5, the V gene TRBV7-3, with D possibly being TRBD1 (5 bases). V dropped 0 bases and J dropped 6 bases, with 18 bases sitting between them. Germline loops: CDR1 SGHTA, CDR2 FQGTGA. The CDR3 loop spans 17 amino acids.